Listed below are T cell receptor beta chains from one sample, sequenced in a study of blood T cells in healthy people across ages. MiXCR, run by TCRdb on the 5' RACE reads, gives a single entry per CDR3 protein. Seen here are about 1.4 million distinct CDR3 sequences, roughly 59% observed once, and the top ten hold over 6.5%. Sequences were obtained from blood. The source of these receptors is a man aged 18 to 29 in good health. The CDR3 runs from the conserved cysteine through the conserved F or W. A D gene is named only where the DNA matches it firmly. Expanded clones get a size class; other rows say once, few or many, or leave the size out.

>TRBD1|TRBJ2-5|once|TRBV5-1
CASGIYRGRETQYF
TGCGCCAGCGGCATTTACAGGGGGAGAGAGACCCAGTACTTC
>TRBD2|TRBJ2-1|.|TRBV6-5
CASSSQVAGGQYNEQFF
TGTGCCAGCAGTTCTCAGGTAGCGGGGGGCCAATACAATGAGCAGTTCTTC
>.|TRBJ2-2|.|TRBV12-3/TRBV12-4
CASSLDRTPGELFF
TGTGCCAGCAGTCTTGACAGAACACCGGGGGAGCTGTTTTTT
>.|TRBJ1-1|.|TRBV4-1
CASSQDLVSMNTEAFF
TGCGCCAGCAGTCAAGATCTGGTCTCCATGAACACTGAAGCTTTCTTT
>.|TRBJ2-1|.|TRBV20-1
CSATEPERSYNEQFF
TGCAGTGCGACAGAGCCGGAACGCTCCTACAATGAGCAGTTCTTC
>TRBD1|TRBJ1-5|.|TRBV3-1
CASSPGRRGGPQHF
TGTGCCAGCAGCCCCGGACGCAGGGGGGGTCCCCAGCATTTT
>TRBD2|TRBJ2-1|.|TRBV4-2
CASSPSGRKDNEQFF
TGTGCCAGCAGCCCAAGCGGGAGAAAGGACAATGAGCAGTTCTTC
>.|TRBJ2-7|.|TRBV4-2
CASSQHTQTPIYEQYF
TGTGCCAGCAGCCAACATACCCAAACCCCCATCTACGAGCAGTACTTC
>TRBD2|TRBJ2-1|.|TRBV11-2
CASSFGTAGVNEQFF
TGTGCCAGCAGCTTCGGCACGGCGGGAGTCAATGAGCAGTTCTTC
>.|TRBJ1-4|.|TRBV6-5
CASSDSQGNEKLFF
TGTGCCAGCAGTGACTCGCAGGGTAATGAAAAACTGTTTTTT
>.|TRBJ1-5|.|TRBV7-8
CASSLASRVVGNQPQHF
TGTGCCAGCAGCTTAGCTTCCAGGGTAGTGGGCAATCAGCCCCAGCATTTT
>TRBD2|TRBJ2-2|.|TRBV4-2
CASSQEASGGASGELFF
TGTGCCAGCAGCCAAGAGGCTAGCGGGGGGGCATCCGGGGAGCTGTTTTTT
>TRBD2|TRBJ2-1|.|TRBV4-1
CASSQDPGGYNEQFF
TGCGCCAGCAGCCAAGACCCGGGGGGCTACAATGAGCAGTTCTTC
>TRBD1|TRBJ2-3|once|TRBV6-5
CASSYTWTGTTDTQYF
TGTGCCAGCAGTTACACTTGGACAGGGACGACAGATACGCAGTATTTT
>TRBD1|TRBJ2-1|.|TRBV4-1
CASSLHRGSSYNEQFF
TGCGCCAGCAGCCTCCACAGGGGCAGCTCCTACAATGAGCAGTTCTTC
>.|TRBJ2-3|few|TRBV21-1
CASSKEGRGDTQYF
TGTGCCAGCAGCAAAGAGGGGCGGGGAGATACGCAGTATTTT
>TRBD2|TRBJ2-5|few|TRBV7-2
CASSLGTSGPQETQYF
TGTGCCAGCAGCCTAGGGACTAGCGGACCCCAAGAGACCCAGTACTTC
>.|TRBJ1-4|.|TRBV10-2
CASSEMDRVNEKLFF
TGCGCCAGCAGTGAGATGGATCGGGTGAATGAAAAACTGTTTTTT
>.|TRBJ2-5|few|TRBV28
CASSPLAGRETQYF
TGTGCCAGCAGTCCGCTGGCGGGGAGGGAGACCCAGTACTTC
>TRBD1|TRBJ2-5|.|TRBV20-1
CSAARQGGETQYF
TGCAGTGCTGCAAGACAGGGGGGAGAGACCCAGTACTTC
>.|TRBJ2-7|few|TRBV2
CASTHSPGGLYEQYF
TGTGCCAGCACCCACTCCCCGGGGGGCCTCTACGAGCAGTACTTC
>.|TRBJ2-1|few|TRBV12-3/TRBV12-4
CASNPPLRNEQFF
TGTGCCAGCAACCCTCCTCTGAGGAATGAGCAGTTCTTC
>.|TRBJ2-1|.|TRBV5-1
CASSVDLSNNEQFF
TGCGCCAGCAGCGTGGACCTTTCCAACAATGAGCAGTTCTTC
>.|TRBJ1-2|.|TRBV5-1
CASSLLPGDYGYTF
TGCGCCAGCAGCTTGTTGCCAGGGGACTATGGCTACACCTTC
>.|TRBJ2-1|.|TRBV28
CASSLGGGPNNEQFF
TGTGCCAGCAGTTTAGGTGGAGGGCCCAACAATGAGCAGTTCTTC
>TRBD1|TRBJ1-4|.|TRBV15
CATSMGQGNEKLFF
TGTGCCACCAGCATGGGACAGGGGAATGAAAAACTGTTTTTT
>.|TRBJ2-1|.|TRBV5-1
CASSLSINNEQFF
TGCGCCAGCAGCTTGTCGATAAACAATGAGCAGTTCTTC
>.|TRBJ2-1|.|TRBV6-2/TRBV6-3
CASTTVDEQFF
TGTGCCAGCACCACAGTCGATGAGCAGTTCTTC
>.|TRBJ2-7|few|TRBV12-3/TRBV12-4
CASSSVDWRSSYEQYF
TGTGCCAGCAGTTCCGTCGACTGGCGCTCCTCCTACGAGCAGTACTTC
>.|TRBJ1-6|.|TRBV14
CASSQVVGPAGTLHF
TGTGCCAGCAGCCAAGTAGTAGGGCCAGCGGGAACCCTCCACTTT
>.|TRBJ2-7|.|TRBV2
CASSFDSSYNEQYF
TGTGCCAGCAGTTTTGACAGTTCCTACAATGAGCAGTACTTC
>.|TRBJ2-5|few|TRBV20-1
CSATGWDAETQYF
TGCAGTGCTACTGGCTGGGACGCGGAGACCCAGTACTTC
>.|TRBJ2-1|few|TRBV5-1
CASQMGNEQFF
TGCGCCAGCCAGATGGGGAATGAGCAGTTCTTC
>.|TRBJ2-1|.|TRBV3-1
CASSQGTPYNEQFF
TGTGCCAGCAGCCAAGGAACCCCCTACAATGAGCAGTTCTTC
>.|TRBJ2-3|.|TRBV29-1
CSADGADYTDTQYF
TGCAGCGCCGATGGAGCGGACTACACAGATACGCAGTATTTT
>.|TRBJ2-7|.|TRBV6-2/TRBV6-3
CASSYSPDTYYEQYF
TGTGCCAGCAGTTACTCTCCGGACACGTACTACGAGCAGTACTTC
>.|TRBJ2-5|.|TRBV29-1
CSVEEIKLTSQYF
TGCAGCGTTGAAGAAATTAAGTTGACTAGTCAGTACTTC
>TRBD2|TRBJ2-1|.|TRBV5-8
CASSLLAGSSYNEKFF
TGTGCCAGCAGCTTGTTAGCGGGATCCTCCTACAATGAGAAGTTCTTC
>TRBD1|TRBJ2-3|.|TRBV4-3
CASSRSIQGSTQYF
TGCGCCAGCAGCCGGAGCATACAGGGGAGTACGCAGTATTTT
>TRBD2|TRBJ2-3|.|TRBV3-1
CASSHNLAGGADTQYF
TGTGCCAGCAGCCACAATCTAGCGGGAGGCGCAGATACGCAGTATTTT
>.|TRBJ1-2|few|TRBV4-1
CASRVKWGSYGYTF
TGCGCCAGCAGGGTAAAGTGGGGGTCCTATGGCTACACCTTC
>.|TRBJ2-5|.|TRBV25-1
CASSDPLETQYF
TGTGCCAGCAGTGACCCCTTGGAGACCCAGTACTTC
>.|TRBJ1-2|.|TRBV16
CASSLTGGIGYTF
TGTGCCAGCAGCCTTACAGGCGGCATCGGCTACACCTTC
>.|TRBJ2-7|.|TRBV11-2
CASSLEQYAYEQYF
TGTGCCAGCAGCTTAGAACAGTATGCCTACGAGCAGTACTTC
>.|TRBJ1-5|.|TRBV11-2
CASSLTLANQPQHF
TGTGCCAGCAGTTTGACTCTGGCTAATCAGCCCCAGCATTTT
>TRBD1|TRBJ2-7|.|TRBV27
CASSSGQGSVYEQYF
TGTGCCAGCAGTTCCGGACAGGGGAGCGTGTACGAGCAGTACTTC
>.|TRBJ2-7|.|TRBV20-1
CSASGGGLYEQYF
TGCAGTGCTAGCGGGGGCGGGTTATACGAGCAGTACTTC
>TRBD2|TRBJ2-7|.|TRBV6-6
CASNPSGYEQYF
TGTGCCAGCAACCCTAGCGGTTACGAGCAGTACTTC
>TRBD1|TRBJ2-6|few|TRBV9
CASSPWDRASGANVLTF
TGTGCCAGCAGCCCCTGGGACAGGGCCTCTGGGGCCAACGTCCTGACTTTC
>.|TRBJ2-5|.|TRBV5-1
CASSGLFGNEQYF
TGCGCCAGCAGCGGATTGTTCGGCAATGAGCAGTACTTC
>.|TRBJ1-5|.|TRBV20-1
CSAIRGDSNQPQHF
TGCAGTGCTATAAGAGGGGATAGCAATCAGCCCCAGCATTTT
>.|TRBJ1-1|.|TRBV12-3/TRBV12-4
CASTLDGTEAFF
TGTGCCAGCACCCTCGACGGCACTGAAGCTTTCTTT
>.|TRBJ1-4|few|TRBV6-1
CASRTDIGTTNEKLFF
TGTGCCAGCAGGACGGACATCGGTACAACTAATGAAAAACTGTTTTTT
>TRBD1|TRBJ2-2|.|TRBV29-1
CSVLPGQSNTGELFF
TGCAGCGTTCTCCCGGGACAGTCGAACACCGGGGAGCTGTTTTTT
>.|TRBJ2-1|few|TRBV4-1
CASGMSSYNEQFF
TGCGCCAGCGGGATGAGCTCCTACAATGAGCAGTTCTTC
>.|TRBJ1-2|.|TRBV29-1
CSVVSRLSEDYGYTF
TGCAGCGTTGTATCTAGACTCTCTGAGGACTATGGCTACACCTTC